The 21 T cell receptor beta chains presented below share a single source sample, sequenced in a study of CD8 T cells in ankylosing spondylitis. TCRdb itself ran the 5' RACE reads through MiXCR, one entry per CDR3 protein. The top ten clones hold around a fifth of a sample with 200,000 to 250,000 distinct CDR3 sequences, under 12% of them seen once. The specimen sequenced was blood, either unsorted or a sorted T cell fraction (not recorded which). Receptor source: a male donor with ankylosing spondylitis or in good health (not recorded which).

This clonotype has a handful of counts. The rearrangement joins TRBV25-1 to TRBJ1-2; TRBD1 matches at 10 bases. V dropped 6 bases and J dropped 7; count of bases not matched to a gene: 14. Germline CDR1 and CDR2: MGHDK and SYGVNS. CDR3 size: 16 residues. CDR3 in amino acids: CASRPTGGARASGYTF. In DNA form, the CDR3 reads TGTGCCAGCAGGCCGACAGGGGGCGCAAGGGCGTCTGGCTACACCTTC.

The chain combines TRBV6-2 or TRBV6-3 with TRBJ1-5; 8 bases are a match to TRBD1. The germline V gene has CDR1 MNHEY and CDR2 SVGEGT. The CDR3 has 15 amino acids. V trimming: 2 bases; J trimming: 4 bases; junction bases outside the gene matches: 4. The CDR3 region has the DNA TGTGCCAGCAGTTACCCAGGGGGCTTAAATCAGCCCCAGCATTTT. Translated, it gives CASSYPGGLNQPQHF.

This chain joins TRBV19 and TRBJ2-3; D is tentatively TRBD1 or TRBD2 (5 bases each). V shed 5 bases and J shed 1 base, with 16 bases lying between them. Germline-derived CDR1 and CDR2 are LNHDA and SQIVND (reference sequence). The CDR3 consists of 16 residues. This CDR3 is CASSWALGRGTDTQYF. For the CDR3, the DNA is TGTGCCAGTAGTTGGGCCTTGGGGCGGGGCACAGATACGCAGTATTTT.

In this sample, this clonotype turned up many times. The CDR3 is CASALERLSEKLFF. For the CDR3, the DNA is TGCGCCAGCGCCCTGGAGCGTCTCAGTGAAAAACTGTTTTTT. This chain joins TRBV5-1 and TRBJ1-4; unclear D gene. The CDR3 runs to 14 residues. The V and J ends lost 7 bases and 7 bases respectively, with 17 bases between them. CDR1 and CDR2 from the germline V gene are SGHRS and YFSETQ. The complete variable domain, with remaining parts taken from reference TRBV5-1 and TRBJ1-4, reads KAGVTQTPRYLIKTRGQQVTLSCSPISGHRSVSWYQQTPGQGLQFLFEYFSETQRNKGNFPGRFSGRQFSNSRSEMNVSTLELGDSALYLCASALERLSEKLFFGSGTQLSVL.

This clonotype was recorded at least ten times. V usage is TRBV18 and J usage is TRBJ2-6; D is unresolved. CDR1 KGHSH and CDR2 LQKENI come from the germline V gene. The V end was cut by 3 bases, the J end by 0 bases, with 6 bases between. CDR3 length: 15 residues. The CDR3 loop reads CASSPKVSGANVLTF. The CDR3, as DNA: TGTGCCAGCTCACCTAAGGTCTCTGGGGCCAACGTCCTGACTTTC.

This clonotype has just a few counts. The chain uses TRBV12-3 or TRBV12-4 and TRBJ1-2, with 10 bases identical to TRBD1. The junction had 18 bases not matched to a gene; V was cut back by 6 bases and J by 8 bases. The CDR3 loop spans 17 amino acids. The CDR3 loop is CASSLRDRGRTEKGYTF. CDR3 sequence (DNA): TGTGCCAGCAGCCTCCGGGACAGGGGCCGCACAGAGAAAGGCTACACCTTC.

This clonotype was observed a handful of times. The chain carries TRBV5-1 and TRBJ1-4, with D unresolved. CDR1 is SGHRS and CDR2 is YFSETQ in the germline V gene. The CDR3 totals 14 residues. V lost 0 bases and J lost 7, with 10 bases in between. CDR3 coding DNA: TGCGCCAGCAGCTTGGGGGGAGATTTTGAAAAACTGTTTTTT. It encodes CASSLGGDFEKLFF.

This clonotype showed up many times. The gene calls are TRBV5-1 and TRBJ1-4; the D gene is possibly TRBD1 (6 bases). The CDR3 has 15 residues. V was shortened by 0 bases and J by 4 bases, with 10 bases between the two germline ends. Germline V gene sequence: CDR1 SGHRS, CDR2 YFSETQ. DNA of the CDR3: TGCGCCAGCAGCTTGGTCAGGGGATTTAATGAAAAACTGTTTTTT. Translated: CASSLVRGFNEKLFF.

This clonotype was counted between two and nine times. The V gene is TRBV12-3 or TRBV12-4, the J gene TRBJ1-2; 8 bases line up with TRBD1. V gave up 5 bases and J gave up 8 bases; unmatched junction bases: 19. This CDR3 has 17 amino acids. The chain's CDR3 is CASSVSGGGLGARGYTF. The CDR3 DNA reads TGTGCCAGCAGTGTATCAGGGGGCGGGTTAGGTGCGCGAGGCTACACCTTC.

V is TRBV21-1 and J is TRBJ2-7; the table's D call TRBD2 went unverified against the DNA. TRBV21-1 is noted as a pseudogene. The CDR3 runs 16 residues. CDR3 in DNA: TGTGCCAGCAGCCCACCGGCGAGGACTAGCGCGTACGAGCAGTACTTC. Translating gives CASSPPARTSAYEQYF.

This clonotype was seen a handful of times. V gene TRBV7-2 combines with J gene TRBJ2-7, with D perhaps assigned TRBD1 or TRBD2 (5 bases each). V lost 3 bases, J lost 3 bases, and 12 bases lay in between. Germline-derived CDR1 and CDR2 are SGHTA and FQGNSA. There are 14 residues in the CDR3. In DNA form, the CDR3 reads TGTGCCAGCAGCTTGAGGGGCGCCGACTACGAGCAGTACTTC. Translation gives CASSLRGADYEQYF.

The chain joins TRBV7-3 to TRBJ2-1; D tentatively fits TRBD1 or TRBD2 (6 bases each). The V end was cut by 5 bases, the J end by 7 bases, with 18 bases between. The CDR3 is made up of 15 amino acids. The germline V gene has CDR1 SGHTA and CDR2 FQGTGA. The CDR3 sequence is CASSRQKGGGNEQFF. In nucleotides, the CDR3 is TGTGCCAGCAGCCGCCAAAAGGGGGGTGGAAATGAGCAGTTCTTC.

V and J are TRBV3-1 and TRBJ1-1, with TRBD1 matching over 8 bases. There are 15 residues in the CDR3. Germline CDR1 reads LGHDT; CDR2 reads YNNKEL (reference sequence). V was clipped by 4 bases and J by 10 bases; unmatched bases: 14. The CDR3 here is CASSRAGTGNLGAFF. The CDR3 region has the DNA TGTGCCAGCAGCCGGGCCGGGACAGGAAATTTAGGAGCTTTCTTT.

This clonotype was detected ten times or more. The chain has TRBV20-1 and TRBJ2-1, with 8 bases matching TRBD2. Trimming removed 6 bases from V and 7 bases from J; junction bases left unmatched: 8. The CDR3 is 13 residues long. The germline gives CDR1 DFQATT, CDR2 SNEGSKA (reference sequence). The CDR3 is CSAGGALPNEQFF. The CDR3 DNA reads as TGCAGTGCCGGGGGGGCCCTTCCGAATGAGCAGTTCTTC.

The V and J genes are TRBV12-3 or TRBV12-4 and TRBJ1-5, with D hard to call. V was trimmed by 2 bases and J by 3 bases, leaving 14 bases between them. This CDR3 has 16 amino acids. CDR3 residues: CASSLRVGGLNQPQHF. The DNA of the CDR3 is TGTGCCAGCAGTTTACGGGTAGGCGGCCTCAATCAGCCCCAGCATTTT.

This clonotype has ten or more counts. This chain links TRBV7-8 with TRBJ2-1, with D possibly matching TRBD2 (6 bases). In germline, CDR1 is SGHVS, CDR2 FQNEAQ. The CDR3 has 22 amino acids. Trimming cost V 6 bases and J 0 bases, with 33 bases left between them. The CDR3: CASSRPERGLARITSSYNEQFF. As DNA, the CDR3 is TGTGCCAGCAGTCGACCCGAAAGAGGGCTAGCGCGTATTACTAGCTCCTACAATGAGCAGTTCTTC.

This clonotype was seen ten or more times. The rearrangement uses TRBV6-5 and TRBJ1-2; TRBD1 aligns across 7 bases. This CDR3 is built from 15 residues. Germline V lookup: CDR1 MNHEY, CDR2 SVGAGI. The ends lost 0 bases at V and 4 bases at J; junction bases unmatched: 5. For the CDR3, the DNA is TGTGCCAGCAGTTACTCCGGGACAGAAGCCTATGGCTACACCTTC. Its translation is CASSYSGTEAYGYTF.

The rearrangement uses TRBV19 and TRBJ2-5; the D is unclear. The CDR3 extends over 13 amino acids. V was trimmed by 6 bases and J by 4 bases, leaving 12 bases between them. The germline V gene has CDR1 LNHDA and CDR2 SQIVND (reference sequence). The CDR3: CASRYSVGETQYF. Here the CDR3 DNA reads TGTGCCAGTAGGTACAGCGTAGGAGAGACCCAGTACTTC.

The chain couples TRBV20-1 to TRBJ2-5; 7 bases agree with TRBD1. Germline V gene sequence: CDR1 DFQATT, CDR2 SNEGSKA (reference sequence). V lost 5 bases to trimming and J lost 5 bases; unmatched junction nucleotides: 14. The CDR3 runs to 15 residues. CDR3 sequence: CSASTPGTAGETQYF. CDR3 in DNA: TGCAGTGCTTCCACCCCCGGGACAGCAGGGGAGACCCAGTACTTC.

This clonotype was detected many times. This CDR3 is CSVEDWKGVTGELFF. The CDR3 DNA follows: TGCAGCGTTGAAGATTGGAAGGGCGTTACCGGGGAGCTGTTTTTT. The genes are TRBV29-1 and TRBJ2-2; D is ambiguous. In germline, CDR1 is SQVTM, CDR2 ANQGSEA. The length of the CDR3 is 15 residues. The germline V and J ends were trimmed by 0 bases and 5 bases, with 13 bases remaining between them.

This clonotype was observed at least ten times. This chain connects TRBV6-1 to TRBJ2-5, with TRBD2 matching 8 bases. CDR3 length: 14 amino acids. V shed 7 bases and J 1 base; nucleotides not matched to a gene: 5. Germline CDR1 is MNHNS and CDR2 is SASEGT. CDR3 sequence reads: CASNQAGAQETQYF. The DNA of the CDR3 is TGTGCCAGCAACCAAGCGGGGGCCCAAGAGACCCAGTACTTC.